This T cell receptor (beta chain) came from a study of blood T cell repertoires in COVID-19. Overall study context: Specimens from acute and convalescent COVID-19 originated in the United States, Italy and Spain. PBMCs, B-cell-depleted T cells, or T cells provided the cDNA or gDNA that made up the material.

Recruited during active infection, patients (from Seattle) were subsequently followed longitudinally. This clone has only one observation. Germline V lookup: CDR1 SGHTA, CDR2 FQGNSA. The CDR3 is 16 amino acids. The V and J ends lost 5 bases and 0 bases respectively, with 11 bases between them. In the original analysis: Quantification of nucleated cells was approximated via reference gene primer amplification. The assay was immunoSEQ multiplex PCR, and TCRdb's table has in-frame clones only and misses some. V and J calls and clone size follow that table, whereas D and trimming were derived from the DNA. The sample lists approximately 330,000 clones, approximately 86% occurring once.

The specimen was peripheral blood. The clonotype originates from a man younger than 40 with COVID-19, enrolled during active disease. The chain employs TRBV7-2 and TRBJ2-6; D gene ambiguous. CDR3: CASSLGRTSGANVLTF. The CDR3 nucleotides are TGTGCCAGCAGCCTTGGGCGTACCTCTGGGGCCAACGTCCTGACTTTC.